Described below is a single TCR beta chain sequence and its context. Its antigen remains unidentified. Germline is not matched at one junction end, which may reflect a read error. This sample includes further DNA sequences coding for the same CDR3. Healthy bone marrow donors made up the donor group. The sample originates from a study of cytomegalovirus exposure and HLA in healthy donors. The study ran its PCR with 60 Vbeta and 13 Jbeta primers. The protocol was immunoSEQ multiplex PCR, while the TCRdb copy is restricted to in-frame clones and leaves out a portion. The table includes approximately 74,000 clones, around 80% detected once. The CDR3 extends over 15 amino acids. Germline V gene data show CDR1 as MDHEN and CDR2 as SYDVKM. Notes on the study in general: With further analysis later on, most CMV-associated TCR beta chains appeared HLA-restricted.

Sequencing input: PBMCs. The clonotype originates from a middle-aged man in good health and CMV-seronegative. V gene TRBV28 combines with J gene TRBJ1-2, with 10 bases that match TRBD1. CDR3 in amino acids: CASSFRDRGHYGYTF. CDR3 sequence (DNA): TGTGCCAGCAGTTTCAGGGACAGGGGCCACTATGGCTATACCTTC.